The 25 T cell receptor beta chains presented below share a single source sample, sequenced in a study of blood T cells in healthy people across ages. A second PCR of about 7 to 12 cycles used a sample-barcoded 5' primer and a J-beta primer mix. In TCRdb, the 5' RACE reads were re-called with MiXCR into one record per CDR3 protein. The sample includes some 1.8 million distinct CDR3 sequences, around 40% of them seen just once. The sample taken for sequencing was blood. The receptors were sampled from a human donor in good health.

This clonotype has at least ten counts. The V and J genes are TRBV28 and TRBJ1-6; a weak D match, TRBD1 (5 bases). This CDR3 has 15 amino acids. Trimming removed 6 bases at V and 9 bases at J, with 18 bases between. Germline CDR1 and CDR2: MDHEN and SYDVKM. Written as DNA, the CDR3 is TGTGCCAGCAGCATTGGGGGGATGGTCGGTTCACCCCTCCACTTT. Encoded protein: CASSIGGMVGSPLHF.

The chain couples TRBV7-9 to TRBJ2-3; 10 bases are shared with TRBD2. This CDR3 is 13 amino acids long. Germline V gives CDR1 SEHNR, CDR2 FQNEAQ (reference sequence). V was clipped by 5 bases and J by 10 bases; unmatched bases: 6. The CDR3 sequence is CASSRPTSGSQYF. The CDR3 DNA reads TGTGCCAGCAGCCGCCCGACTAGCGGGTCGCAGTATTTT.

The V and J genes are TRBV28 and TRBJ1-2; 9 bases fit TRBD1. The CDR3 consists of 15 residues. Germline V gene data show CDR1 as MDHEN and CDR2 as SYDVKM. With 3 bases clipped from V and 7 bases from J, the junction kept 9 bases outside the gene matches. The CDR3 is CASSLVGQGFGGYTF. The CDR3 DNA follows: TGTGCCAGCAGTTTGGTGGGACAGGGATTCGGTGGCTACACCTTC.

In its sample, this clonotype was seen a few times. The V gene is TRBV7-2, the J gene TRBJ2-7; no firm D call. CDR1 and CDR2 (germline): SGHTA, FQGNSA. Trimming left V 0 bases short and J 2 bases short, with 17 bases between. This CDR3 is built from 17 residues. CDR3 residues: CASSLAGRNPLAYEQYF. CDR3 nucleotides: TGTGCCAGCAGCTTAGCGGGTAGAAATCCCCTGGCCTACGAGCAGTACTTC. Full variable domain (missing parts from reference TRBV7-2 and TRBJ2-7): GAGVSQSPSNKVTEKGKDVELRCDPISGHTALYWYRQSLGQGLEFLIYFQGNSAPDKSGLPSDRFSAERTGGSVSTLTIQRTQQEDSAVYLCASSLAGRNPLAYEQYFGPGTRLTVT.

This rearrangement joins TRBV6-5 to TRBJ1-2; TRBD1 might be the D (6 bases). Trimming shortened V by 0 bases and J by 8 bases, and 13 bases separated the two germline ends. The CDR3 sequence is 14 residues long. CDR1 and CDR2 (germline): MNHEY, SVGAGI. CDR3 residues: CASSYSAQGRGYTF. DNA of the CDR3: TGTGCCAGCAGTTACTCGGCACAGGGACGGGGCTACACCTTC.

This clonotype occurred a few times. CDR3 region: CASSIQGAGGEQYF. CDR3 nucleotides: TGTGCCAGCAGCATCCAGGGGGCAGGTGGCGAGCAGTACTTC. V gene TRBV7-3 combines with J gene TRBJ2-1; 8 positions match TRBD1. The end of the DNA is better explained by TRBJ2-7, so the J call may be wrong. The germline CDR1 and CDR2 sequences are SGHTA and FQGTGA. The CDR3 extends over 14 amino acids.

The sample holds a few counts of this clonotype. CDR3 region: CASSREHRGYEQYF. CDR3 coding DNA: TGCGCCAGCAGCAGGGAGCACCGGGGCTACGAGCAGTACTTC. The chain joins TRBV4-1 to TRBJ2-7; D possibly corresponds to TRBD2 (5 bases). The CDR3 length is 14 residues. With 5 bases removed from V and 3 bases from J, the gap between germline ends came to 14 bases. The germline gives CDR1 MGHRA, CDR2 YSYEKL.

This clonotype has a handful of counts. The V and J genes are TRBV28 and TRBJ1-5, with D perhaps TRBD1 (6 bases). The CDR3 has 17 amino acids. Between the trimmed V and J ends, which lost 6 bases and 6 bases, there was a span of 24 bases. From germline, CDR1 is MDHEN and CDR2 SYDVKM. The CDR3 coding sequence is TGTGCCAGCAGCACCAGGGGCATAGGGGTGGAGGGTCAGCCCCAGCATTTT. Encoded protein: CASSTRGIGVEGQPQHF.

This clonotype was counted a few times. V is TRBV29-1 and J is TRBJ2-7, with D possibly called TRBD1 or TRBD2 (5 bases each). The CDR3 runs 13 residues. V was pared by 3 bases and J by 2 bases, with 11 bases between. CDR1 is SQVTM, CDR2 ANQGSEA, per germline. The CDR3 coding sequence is TGCAGCGTTGACCGGGACGGAGCCTACGAGCAGTACTTC. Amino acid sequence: CSVDRDGAYEQYF.

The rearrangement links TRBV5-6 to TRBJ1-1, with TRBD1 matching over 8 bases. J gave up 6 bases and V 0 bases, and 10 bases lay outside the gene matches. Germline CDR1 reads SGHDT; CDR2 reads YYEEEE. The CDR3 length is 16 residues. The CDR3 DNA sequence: TGTGCCAGCAGCTTGGGGAGTCGGGACAGGACTTCTGAAGCTTTCTTT. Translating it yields CASSLGSRDRTSEAFF.

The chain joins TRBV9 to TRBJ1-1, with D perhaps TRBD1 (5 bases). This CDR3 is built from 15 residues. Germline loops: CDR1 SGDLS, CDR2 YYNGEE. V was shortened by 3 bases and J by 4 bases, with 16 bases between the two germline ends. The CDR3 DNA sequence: TGTGCCAGCAGCGCCGACCGGGGGATGTTCACTGAAGCTTTCTTT. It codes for CASSADRGMFTEAFF.

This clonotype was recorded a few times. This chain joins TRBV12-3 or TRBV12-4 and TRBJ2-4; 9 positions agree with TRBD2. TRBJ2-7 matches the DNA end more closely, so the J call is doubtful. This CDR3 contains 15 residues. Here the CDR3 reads CASSFRTSDRVEQYF. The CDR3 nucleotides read TGTGCCAGCAGTTTTAGGACTAGCGACCGGGTCGAGCAGTACTTC.

The CDR3 is CASSFLLHSNEQFF. CDR3 nucleotides: TGCGCCAGCAGCTTCTTACTCCATAGCAATGAGCAGTTCTTC. The chain employs TRBV5-1 and TRBJ2-1, with D unresolved. Germline V gene data show CDR1 as SGHRS and CDR2 as YFSETQ. This CDR3 comprises 14 residues. V was shortened by 2 bases and J by 6 bases, with 12 bases between the two germline ends.

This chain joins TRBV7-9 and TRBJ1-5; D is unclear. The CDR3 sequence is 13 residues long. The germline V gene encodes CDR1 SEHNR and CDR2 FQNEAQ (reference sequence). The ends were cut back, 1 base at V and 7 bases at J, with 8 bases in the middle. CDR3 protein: CASSLDPIQPQHF. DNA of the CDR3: TGTGCCAGCAGCTTAGATCCCATCCAGCCCCAGCATTTT.

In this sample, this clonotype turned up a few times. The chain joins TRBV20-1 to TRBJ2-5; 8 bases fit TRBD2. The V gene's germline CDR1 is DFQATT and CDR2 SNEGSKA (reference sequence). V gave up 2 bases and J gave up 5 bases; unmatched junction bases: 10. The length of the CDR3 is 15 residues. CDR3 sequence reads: CSARKAGARVETQYF. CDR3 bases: TGCAGTGCTAGAAAAGCGGGGGCTAGGGTCGAGACCCAGTACTTC.

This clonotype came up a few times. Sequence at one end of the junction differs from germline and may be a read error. The DNA for the CDR3 is TGTGCTAGCAGCCCCCTGGAGGCAGGGCTGAACGAGCAGTACTTC. It codes for CASSPLEAGLNEQYF. This chain joins TRBV7-8 and TRBJ2-7; perhaps D is TRBD1 or TRBD2 (5 bases each). This CDR3 spans 15 amino acids. Germline lookup yields CDR1 SGHVS and CDR2 FQNEAQ.

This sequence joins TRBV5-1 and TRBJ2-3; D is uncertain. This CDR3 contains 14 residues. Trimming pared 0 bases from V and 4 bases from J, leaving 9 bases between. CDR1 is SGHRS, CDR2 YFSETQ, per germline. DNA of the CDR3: TGCGCCAGCAGCTTGGTAATGCAAGCAGATACGCAGTATTTT. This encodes CASSLVMQADTQYF.

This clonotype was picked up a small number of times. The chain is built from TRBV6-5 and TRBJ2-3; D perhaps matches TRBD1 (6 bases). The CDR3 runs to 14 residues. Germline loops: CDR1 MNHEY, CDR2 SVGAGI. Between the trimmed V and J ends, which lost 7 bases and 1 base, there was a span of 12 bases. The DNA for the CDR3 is TGTGCCAGCAAGGGGGATTACGGCACAGATACGCAGTATTTT. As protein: CASKGDYGTDTQYF.

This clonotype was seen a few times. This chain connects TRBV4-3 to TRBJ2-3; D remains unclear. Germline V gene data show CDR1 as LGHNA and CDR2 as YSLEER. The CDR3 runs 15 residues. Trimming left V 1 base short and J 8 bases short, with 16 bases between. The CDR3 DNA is TGCGCCAGCAGCCAAGCCCTTGACGACGCCACTACGCAGTATTTT. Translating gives CASSQALDDATTQYF.

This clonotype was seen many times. The CDR3 nucleotides are TGTGCCAGCAGCCCGGACAGAAACTATGGCTACACCTTC. Its translation is CASSPDRNYGYTF. This chain joins TRBV12-3 or TRBV12-4 and TRBJ1-2; D may be TRBD1 (6 bases). The V gene lost 6 bases and the J gene lost 2 bases, with 10 bases spanning the gap. The CDR3 runs 13 residues.

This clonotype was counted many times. CDR3 sequence reads: CASSYAGAYNEQFF. The CDR3 DNA reads as TGTGCCAGCAGTTATGCGGGGGCCTACAATGAGCAGTTCTTC. The chain links TRBV6-2 or TRBV6-3 to TRBJ2-1; 7 bases map to TRBD2. Losses at the gene ends were 3 bases for V and 2 bases for J; bases not matched to a gene: 1. The CDR3 runs to 14 residues. Germline CDR1 reads MNHEY; CDR2 reads SVGEGT.

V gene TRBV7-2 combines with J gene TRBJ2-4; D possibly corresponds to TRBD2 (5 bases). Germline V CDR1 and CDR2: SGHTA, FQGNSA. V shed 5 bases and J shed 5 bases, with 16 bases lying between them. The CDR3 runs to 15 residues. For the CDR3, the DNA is TGTGCCAGCAGCCGAGTAGGAGGCCTCCAAAACATTCAGTACTTC. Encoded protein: CASSRVGGLQNIQYF.

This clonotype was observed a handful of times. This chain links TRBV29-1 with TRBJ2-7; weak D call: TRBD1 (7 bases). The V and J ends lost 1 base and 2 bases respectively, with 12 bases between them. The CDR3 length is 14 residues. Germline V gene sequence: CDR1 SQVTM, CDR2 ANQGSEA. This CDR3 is CSVEVRDSTYEQYF. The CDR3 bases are TGCAGCGTTGAAGTGCGGGACAGTACCTACGAGCAGTACTTC.

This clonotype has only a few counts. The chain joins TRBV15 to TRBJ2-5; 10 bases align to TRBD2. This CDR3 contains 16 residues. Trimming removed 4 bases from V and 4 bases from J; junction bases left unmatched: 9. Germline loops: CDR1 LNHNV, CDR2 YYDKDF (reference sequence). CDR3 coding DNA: TGTGCCACCAGCACAATCCGAATAGCGGGGGGAGAGACCCAGTACTTC. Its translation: CATSTIRIAGGETQYF.

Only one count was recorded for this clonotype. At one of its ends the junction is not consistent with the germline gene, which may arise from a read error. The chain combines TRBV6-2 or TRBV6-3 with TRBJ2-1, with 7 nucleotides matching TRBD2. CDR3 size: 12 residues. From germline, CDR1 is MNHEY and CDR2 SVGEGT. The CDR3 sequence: CASSLSGWSGIF. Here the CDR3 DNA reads TGTGCCAGCAGCCTAAGTGGGTGGAGCGGGATCTTC.